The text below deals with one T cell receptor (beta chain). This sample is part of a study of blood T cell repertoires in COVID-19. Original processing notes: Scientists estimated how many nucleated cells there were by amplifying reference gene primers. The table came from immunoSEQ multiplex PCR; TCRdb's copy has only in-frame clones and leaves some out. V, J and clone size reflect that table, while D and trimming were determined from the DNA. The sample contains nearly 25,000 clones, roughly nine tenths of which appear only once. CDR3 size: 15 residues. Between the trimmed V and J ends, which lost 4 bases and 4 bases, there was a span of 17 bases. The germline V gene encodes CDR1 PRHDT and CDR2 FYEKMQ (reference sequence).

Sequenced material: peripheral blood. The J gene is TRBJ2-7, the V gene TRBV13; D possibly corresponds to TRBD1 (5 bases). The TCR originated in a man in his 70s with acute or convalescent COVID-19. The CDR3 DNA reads TGTGCCAGCAGCTCCCTCTTCAGGGATGGTTACGAGCAGTACTTC. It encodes CASSSLFRDGYEQYF.